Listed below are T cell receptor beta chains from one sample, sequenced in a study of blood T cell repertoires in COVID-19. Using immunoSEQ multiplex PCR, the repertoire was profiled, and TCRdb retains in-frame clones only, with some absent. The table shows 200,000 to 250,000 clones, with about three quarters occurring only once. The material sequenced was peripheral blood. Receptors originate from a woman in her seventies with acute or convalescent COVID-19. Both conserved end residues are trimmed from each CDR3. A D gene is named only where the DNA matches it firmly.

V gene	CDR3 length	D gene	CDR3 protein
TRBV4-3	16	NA	ASSQGFGGTGVPGAQY
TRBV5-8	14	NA	ASSLGEVIAQETQY
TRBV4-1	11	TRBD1	ASSGQGFGELF
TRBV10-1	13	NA	ASSESRGYQETQY
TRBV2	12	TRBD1	ASKRDRGRTEQF
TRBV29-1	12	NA	SVEVMVPEETQY
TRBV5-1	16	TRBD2	ASSLAHSGGSNTGELF
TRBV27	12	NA	ASSPRSGDQPQH
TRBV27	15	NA	ASSLSGNTRRGETQY
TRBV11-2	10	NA	ASSPTGYGYT
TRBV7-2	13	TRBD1	ASSLALGQQYEQY
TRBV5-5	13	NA	ASSEILNPNEKLF
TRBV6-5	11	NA	ASSLAGGYGYT
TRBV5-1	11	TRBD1	ASSIDRGETQY
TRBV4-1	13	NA	ASSQGSQGQYEQY
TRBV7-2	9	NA	ASSFADTQY
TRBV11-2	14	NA	ASSLALPGLLVGYT
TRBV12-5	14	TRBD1	ASGPGDRGRSDTQY
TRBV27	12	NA	ASSFQGGGQPQH
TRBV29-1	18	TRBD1	SVVPLRDRASGARYNEQF
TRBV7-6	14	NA	ASSFSGSTYNSPLH
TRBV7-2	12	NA	ASSLYSPESEQF
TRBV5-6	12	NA	ASAPPGQISGYT
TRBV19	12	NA	ASSPNSSNQPQH
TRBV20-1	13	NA	SASRGTHLEGTQY
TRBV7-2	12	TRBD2	ASKRASGENTQY